This passage covers 29 T cell receptor beta chains from one sample sequenced in a study of blood T cell repertoires in COVID-19. Sequencing used immunoSEQ multiplex PCR; TCRdb keeps in-frame clones, though not all of them. The sample contains about 220,000 clones, approximately 83% of which appear only once. The sequenced sample was PBMCs or T cells enriched from blood (not recorded which). Receptors were obtained from a woman in her 40s with acute COVID-19.

This clone occurred once. V gene TRBV24-1 combines with J gene TRBJ2-7, with a tentative D call TRBD2 (6 bases). Per the germline V gene, CDR1 is KGHDR and CDR2 is SFDVKD. The V end was cut by 8 bases, the J end by 4 bases, with 11 bases between. The CDR3 extends over 12 amino acids. In nucleotides, the CDR3 is TGTGCCACCACCACGGGAGAGTACGAGCAGTACTTC. It encodes CATTTGEYEQYF.

This chain joins TRBV11-2 and TRBJ2-2; D is uncertain. The CDR3 consists of 15 residues. CDR1 is SGHAT and CDR2 is FQNNGV in the germline V gene. The ends were cut back, 0 bases at V and 4 bases at J, with 9 bases in the middle. This CDR3 is CASSLEAVFTGELFF. In nucleotides, the CDR3 is TGTGCCAGCAGCTTAGAGGCAGTCTTCACCGGGGAGCTGTTTTTT. Using reference TRBV11-2 and TRBJ2-2 for the parts outside the CDR3, the full variable domain is EAGVAQSPRYKIIEKRQSVAFWCNPISGHATLYWYQQILGQGPKLLIQFQNNGVVDDSQLPKDRFSAERLKGVDSTLKIQPAKLEDSAVYLCASSLEAVFTGELFFGEGSRLTVL.

The V gene is TRBV28, the J gene TRBJ1-2; TRBD1 matches 11 bases. The CDR3 contains 14 residues. Germline lookup yields CDR1 MDHEN and CDR2 SYDVKM. Trimming at V came to 5 bases and at J to 7 bases, leaving 6 bases not matched to a gene. CDR3 nucleotide sequence: TGTGCCAGCAGTAGACGGACAGGGGGCCGTGGCTACACCTTC. Translation: CASSRRTGGRGYTF.

The chain combines TRBV30 with TRBJ2-4, with 10 bases that match TRBD2. The CDR3 has 14 amino acids. V lost 0 bases, J lost 8 bases, and 4 bases stayed unmatched. In germline, CDR1 is GTSNPN, CDR2 SVGIG (reference sequence). CDR3 nucleotide sequence: TGTGCCTGGAGTGTAGGACTAGCGGACGACATTCAGTACTTC. Encoded protein: CAWSVGLADDIQYF.

V and J are TRBV11-2 and TRBJ1-1, with 11 bases fitting TRBD1. The CDR3 length is 17 residues. Trimming took 0 bases from V and 5 from J; bases not matched to a gene: 8. In germline, CDR1 is SGHAT, CDR2 FQNNGV. This CDR3 reads CASSLDGRTGGGTEAFF. The CDR3, as DNA: TGTGCCAGCAGCTTAGATGGTAGGACAGGGGGCGGAACTGAAGCTTTCTTT.

The chain uses TRBV4-1 and TRBJ1-5; TRBD1 aligns across 9 bases. The junction had 9 bases not matched to a gene; V was cut back by 4 bases and J by 2 bases. CDR1 and CDR2 from the germline V gene are MGHRA and YSYEKL. The CDR3 is made up of 17 amino acids. In DNA, the CDR3 is TGCGCCAGCAGCCCTTATTACAGGGGGCAAGGCAATCAGCCCCAGCATTTT. Amino acids: CASSPYYRGQGNQPQHF.

V usage is TRBV29-1 and J usage is TRBJ2-7; 7 bases match TRBD2. After removal of 7 bases from V and 0 bases from J, the junction contained 6 bases not matched to a gene. Germline V gene sequence: CDR1 SQVTM, CDR2 ANQGSEA. CDR3 length equals 13 residues. The CDR3 sequence: CSGMGGSSYEQYF. The DNA for the CDR3 is TGCAGCGGGATGGGGGGGAGCTCCTACGAGCAGTACTTC.

This clone was observed a handful of times. For the CDR3, the DNA is TGCAGTGCTAGTTCCCCAAAAAACACCGGGGAGCTGTTTTTT. The encoded protein is CSASSPKNTGELFF. The chain carries TRBV20-1 and TRBJ2-2; D call uncertain. This CDR3 is built from 14 residues. The V gene's germline CDR1 is DFQATT and CDR2 SNEGSKA (reference sequence). Between the trimmed V and J ends, which lost 3 bases and 2 bases, there was a span of 10 bases.

This clone was seen a handful of times. The V and J genes are TRBV11-2 and TRBJ1-2, with D uncertain. CDR3 size: 13 residues. Germline CDR1 SGHAT, CDR2 FQNNGV. V was trimmed by 5 bases and J by 4 bases, leaving 11 bases between them. The DNA for the CDR3 is TGTGCCAGCAGCCCTTCCGGTCCCTATGGCTACACCTTC. As protein: CASSPSGPYGYTF. The full variable domain, with the rest looked up from reference TRBV11-2 and TRBJ1-2, is EAGVAQSPRYKIIEKRQSVAFWCNPISGHATLYWYQQILGQGPKLLIQFQNNGVVDDSQLPKDRFSAERLKGVDSTLKIQPAKLEDSAVYLCASSPSGPYGYTFGSGTRLTVV.

The V call is TRBV5-1, the J call TRBJ1-1; D remains ambiguous. CDR3 length equals 13 residues. Trimming removed 4 bases from V and 1 base from J, with 8 bases in between. Per germline, CDR1 SGHRS and CDR2 YFSETQ. The CDR3 nucleotides are TGCGCCAGCAGCGCCACACAGAACACTGAAGCTTTCTTT. Amino acid sequence: CASSATQNTEAFF.

The rearrangement links TRBV4-3 to TRBJ1-5, with 9 bases matching TRBD1. Trimming cost V 0 bases and J 1 base; bases outside gene matches: 19. The germline gives CDR1 LGHNA, CDR2 YSLEER. This CDR3 comprises 22 residues. The CDR3 region has the DNA TGCGCCAGCAGCCAAGAGGCCTTAAAGGGACAGGGTACTCCTATGAGCAATCAGCCCCAGCATTTT. Amino acid sequence: CASSQEALKGQGTPMSNQPQHF.

V usage is TRBV2 and J usage is TRBJ1-2; 9 positions agree with TRBD1. The germline V gene encodes CDR1 SNHLY and CDR2 FYNNEI. The V and J ends lost 0 bases and 6 bases, in that order; junction bases with no gene match: 11. The CDR3 is made up of 17 amino acids. CDR3 amino acids: CASSEALRWGTGNGYTF. Written as DNA, the CDR3 is TGTGCCAGCAGTGAAGCGCTTCGGTGGGGGACAGGGAATGGCTACACCTTC.

V usage is TRBV2 and J usage is TRBJ2-3; D remains ambiguous. The CDR3 runs 14 residues. The V end was cut by 8 bases, the J end by 0 bases, with 12 bases between. Germline CDR1 is SNHLY and CDR2 is FYNNEI. CDR3 sequence: CASQVSSSTDTQYF. Here the CDR3 DNA reads TGTGCCAGCCAGGTCTCGTCTAGCACAGATACGCAGTATTTT.

This clone was seen a few times. The chain carries TRBV23-1 and TRBJ2-7; TRBD2 matches at 11 bases. TRBV23-1 is marked as an open reading frame, function uncertain. CDR3 size: 18 residues. Trimming at V came to 3 bases and at J to 2 bases, leaving 12 bases not matched to a gene. CDR3 coding DNA: TGCGCCAGCAGTCAGTGGACCAGGCTAGCGGGGGGCCCCTACGAGCAGTACTTC. As protein: CASSQWTRLAGGPYEQYF.

The chain joins TRBV7-9 to TRBJ2-1; weak D call: TRBD1 (7 bases). The germline gives CDR1 SEHNR, CDR2 FQNEAQ (reference sequence). V gave up 1 base and J gave up 9 bases, with 13 bases separating them. The CDR3 is 14 amino acids. DNA of the CDR3: TGTGCCAGCAGCTTAGTGGAGGGGGCTGGTGAGCAGTTCTTC. The encoded protein is CASSLVEGAGEQFF.

The gene calls are TRBV5-6 and TRBJ2-6; D call uncertain. Germline V gene lookup returns CDR1 SGHDT and CDR2 YYEEEE. The CDR3 is 15 amino acids. Trimming stripped 0 bases from V and 2 bases from J, with 6 bases between. The CDR3 DNA is TGTGCCAGCAGCTTGGTAATTGCTGGGGCCAACGTCCTGACTTTC. Translated, it gives CASSLVIAGANVLTF.

A single count supports this clone. The chain couples TRBV28 to TRBJ2-3; 8 bases map to TRBD1. Germline loops: CDR1 MDHEN, CDR2 SYDVKM. The V segment lost 7 bases and the J segment 1 base; nucleotides outside the gene matches: 10. The CDR3 runs 16 residues. The CDR3 DNA reads as TGTGCCAGCAACGCCCAGGGGGCATCGGGCACAGATACGCAGTATTTT. Encoded protein: CASNAQGASGTDTQYF. Full variable domain (missing parts from reference TRBV28 and TRBJ2-3): DVKVTQSSRYLVKRTGEKVFLECVQDMDHENMFWYRQDPGLGLRLIYFSYDVKMKEKGDIPEGYSVSREKKERFSLILESASTNQTSMYLCASNAQGASGTDTQYFGPGTRLTVL.

This rearrangement joins TRBV6-4 to TRBJ2-1; 14 nucleotides agree with TRBD2. Germline loops: CDR1 MRHNA, CDR2 SNTAGT. The ends lost 6 bases at V and 5 bases at J; junction bases unmatched: 6. The CDR3 contains 16 residues. CDR3 region: CASRGPGLAGDNEQFF. DNA for the CDR3: TGTGCCAGCAGGGGACCGGGACTAGCGGGGGACAATGAGCAGTTCTTC.

The rearrangement uses TRBV27 and TRBJ1-5; D is uncertain. The length of the CDR3 is 15 residues. From germline, CDR1 is MNHEY and CDR2 SMNVEV (reference sequence). Trimming cost V 0 bases and J 3 bases, with 9 bases left between them. The CDR3 DNA reads TGTGCCAGCAGTTTATCCCGGACTAACAATCAGCCCCAGCATTTT. This codes for CASSLSRTNNQPQHF.

The V gene is TRBV7-6, the J gene TRBJ2-2, with D perhaps TRBD2 (5 bases). V gave up 4 bases and J gave up 0 bases, with 12 bases separating them. This CDR3 has 16 amino acids. The germline CDR1 and CDR2 sequences are SGHVS and FNYEAQ. The CDR3 DNA follows: TGTGCCAGCAGCTCATCGGCGGGCGCGAACACCGGGGAGCTGTTTTTT. Translating gives CASSSSAGANTGELFF.

This chain joins TRBV6-2 or TRBV6-3 and TRBJ2-5, with a possible D match to TRBD2 (6 bases). The CDR3 contains 17 residues. The ends were cut back, 0 bases at V and 4 bases at J, with 18 bases in the middle. Germline V gene sequence: CDR1 MNHEY, CDR2 SVGEGT. CDR3 in amino acids: CASSYSTSSTRGETQYF. The DNA for the CDR3 is TGTGCCAGCAGTTACTCAACTAGCTCCACCCGAGGAGAGACCCAGTACTTC.

The chain has TRBV3-1 (or the pseudogene TRBV3-2) and TRBJ2-3, with D possibly matching TRBD1 (6 bases). Germline CDR1 is LGHDT and CDR2 is YNNKEL (reference sequence). This CDR3 has 14 residues. V was clipped by 4 bases and J by 2 bases, with 10 bases between them. CDR3 in amino acids: CASSPQGSTDTQYF. The CDR3 coding sequence is TGTGCCAGCAGCCCACAGGGTTCCACAGATACGCAGTATTTT.

With respect to this clone: Other DNA sequences in the same sample also yield this CDR3. The chain joins TRBV6-2 or TRBV6-3 to TRBJ2-2; 8 nucleotides align to TRBD1. V gave up 3 bases and J gave up 5 bases; unmatched junction bases: 2. The CDR3 length is 14 residues. The V gene's germline CDR1 is MNHEY and CDR2 SVGEGT. CDR3 region: CASSYRTGTGELFF. CDR3 coding DNA: TGTGCCAGCAGTTATCGGACAGGGACCGGGGAGCTGTTTTTT.

This rearrangement joins TRBV6-4 to TRBJ2-7; TRBD2 is a possible D gene (5 bases). There are 13 residues in the CDR3. Germline CDR1 is MRHNA and CDR2 is SNTAGT. V shed 11 bases and J shed 0 bases, with 14 bases lying between them. CDR3 sequence reads: CAGPGLPSYEQYF. The CDR3 bases are TGTGCCGGTCCCGGACTGCCCTCCTACGAGCAGTACTTC.

This chain connects TRBV25-1 to TRBJ2-7, with D possibly being TRBD1 (6 bases). CDR1 MGHDK and CDR2 SYGVNS come from the germline V gene. The CDR3 contains 17 residues. The V end was cut by 2 bases, the J end by 7 bases, with 24 bases between. The CDR3 loop is CASSENEGRRGPSEQYF. DNA of the CDR3: TGTGCCAGCAGTGAAAATGAGGGACGCAGGGGTCCTTCAGAGCAGTACTTC.

The chain couples TRBV6-6 to TRBJ1-5; a weak D match, TRBD1 (5 bases). The CDR3 has 14 residues. V shed 2 bases and J shed 7 bases, with 12 bases lying between them. The V gene's germline CDR1 is MNHNY and CDR2 SVGAGI (reference sequence). The chain's CDR3 is CASSYAAGRQPQHF. CDR3 DNA sequence: TGTGCCAGCAGTTACGCGGCAGGGCGACAGCCCCAGCATTTT.

This clone was counted only a few times. The rearrangement uses TRBV6-1 and TRBJ2-5; D perhaps matches TRBD2 (6 bases). V was clipped by 1 base and J by 2 bases, with 11 bases between them. CDR1 MNHNS and CDR2 SASEGT come from the germline V gene. The CDR3 length is 15 residues. This chain's CDR3 is CASSEDGGSQETQYF. The CDR3 DNA sequence: TGTGCCAGCAGTGAAGACGGGGGATCTCAAGAGACCCAGTACTTC.

This chain uses TRBV6-5 with TRBJ1-2; D is unresolved. Germline CDR1 reads MNHEY; CDR2 reads SVGAGI. The CDR3 is 13 amino acids. The germline V and J ends were trimmed by 6 bases and 5 bases, with 13 bases remaining between them. For the CDR3, the DNA is TGTGCCAGCAGGGCCCTAGTCCTATATGGCTACACCTTC. The encoded protein is CASRALVLYGYTF.

Only a few counts were recorded for this clone. The J gene is TRBJ2-5, the V gene TRBV7-2; TRBD2 matches 9 bases. Germline loops: CDR1 SGHTA, CDR2 FQGNSA. Losses at the gene ends were 5 bases for V and 1 base for J; bases not matched to a gene: 11. The CDR3 sequence is 17 residues long. The CDR3 DNA reads as TGTGCCAGCAGCCAGGCATGGCTAGCGGGATCCCAAGAGACCCAGTACTTC. The encoded protein is CASSQAWLAGSQETQYF.